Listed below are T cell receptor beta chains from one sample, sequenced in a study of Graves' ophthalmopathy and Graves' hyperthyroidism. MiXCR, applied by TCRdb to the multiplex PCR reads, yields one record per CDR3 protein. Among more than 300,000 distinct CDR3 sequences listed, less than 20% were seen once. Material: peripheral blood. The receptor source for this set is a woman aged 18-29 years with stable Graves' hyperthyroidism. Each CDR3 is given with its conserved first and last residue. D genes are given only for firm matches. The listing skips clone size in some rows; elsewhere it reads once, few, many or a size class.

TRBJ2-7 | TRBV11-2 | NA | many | TGTGCCAGCAGCGCCTTCGCCGAGCAGTACTTC | CASSAFAEQYF
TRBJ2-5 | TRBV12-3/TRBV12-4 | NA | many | TGTGCCAGCAGTGCCGCGCTGGGGGCCCCTGGGCAAGAGACCCAGTACTTC | CASSAALGAPGQETQYF
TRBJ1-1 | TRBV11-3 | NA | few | TGTGCCAGCAGCTTAAATTTTTATAACACTGAAGCTTTCTTT | CASSLNFYNTEAFF
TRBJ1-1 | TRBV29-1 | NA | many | TGCAGCGTTGATACACAGGGGAACACTGAAGCTTTCTTT | CSVDTQGNTEAFF
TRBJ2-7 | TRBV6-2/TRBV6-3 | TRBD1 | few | TGTGCCAGCAGTACCTACAGGGGTACGATAGACGAGCAGTACTTC | CASSTYRGTIDEQYF
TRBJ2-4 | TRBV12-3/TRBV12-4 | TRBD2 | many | TGTGCCAGCAATTTTAGCGGGGGTAAAAACATTCAGTACTTC | CASNFSGGKNIQYF
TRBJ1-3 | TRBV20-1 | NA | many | TGCAGTGCTCAAACATACTCTGGAAACACCATATATTTT | CSAQTYSGNTIYF
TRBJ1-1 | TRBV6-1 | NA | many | TGTGCCAGCACCAGGGGTGGCGGGGGCACTGAAGCTTTCTTT | CASTRGGGGTEAFF
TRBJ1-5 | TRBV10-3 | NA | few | TGTGCCATCGGCTCCGGGTCACAGCCCCAGCATTTT | CAIGSGSQPQHF
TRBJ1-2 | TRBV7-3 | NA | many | TGTGCCAGCAGTCCGTCGACAGGATATGGCTACACCTTC | CASSPSTGYGYTF
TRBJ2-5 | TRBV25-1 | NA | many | TGTGCCAGCAGTGATGGGGATAGGGAGACCCAGTACTTC | CASSDGDRETQYF
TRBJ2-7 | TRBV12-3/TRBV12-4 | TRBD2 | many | TGTGCCAGCAGTCCAGGGACTAGCGGGTACTCCTACGAGCAGTACTTC | CASSPGTSGYSYEQYF
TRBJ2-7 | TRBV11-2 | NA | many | TGTGCCAGCAGCCTAGTGGGCAGTTCCTACGAGCAGTACTTC | CASSLVGSSYEQYF
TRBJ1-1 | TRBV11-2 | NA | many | TGTGCCAGCAGCTTATATTTCGGTCGGGGGCTCTTAGTGAGGACTGAAGCTTTCTTT | CASSLYFGRGLLVRTEAFF
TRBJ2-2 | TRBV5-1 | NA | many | TGCGCCAGCAGCTTGGGTGACCCGAACACCGGGGAGCTGTTTTTT | CASSLGDPNTGELFF
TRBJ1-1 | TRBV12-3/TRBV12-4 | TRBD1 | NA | TGTGCCAGCAGTGGGACAGGGGAGTGGTCCACTGATGCTTTCTTT | CASSGTGEWSTDAFF
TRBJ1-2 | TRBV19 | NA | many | TGTGCCAGTAGTATACGAGGCCCAGTAGAAGGCTACACCTTC | CASSIRGPVEGYTF
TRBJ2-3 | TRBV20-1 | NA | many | TGCAGTGCTAGGGCAAGCCTTCTAACCAGCACAGATACGCAGTATTTT | CSARASLLTSTDTQYF
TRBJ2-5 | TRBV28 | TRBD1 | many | TGTGCCAGCAGTCTCCCGAAGACAGGGTCAGGTGAGACCCAGTACTTC | CASSLPKTGSGETQYF
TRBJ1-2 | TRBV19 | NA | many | TGTGCCAGTAGTGAAGGTCCGCTGAACTATGGCTACACCTTC | CASSEGPLNYGYTF
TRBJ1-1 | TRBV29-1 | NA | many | TGCAGCGTTCAGGAGGTGTCAAAAACTGAAGCTTTCTTT | CSVQEVSKTEAFF
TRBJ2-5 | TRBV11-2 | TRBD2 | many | TGTGCCAGCAGCTACCGGGCGGGACTAGCGGGGGGCGGGAAGACCCAGTACTTC | CASSYRAGLAGGGKTQYF
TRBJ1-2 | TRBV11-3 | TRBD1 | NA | TGTGCCAGCAGCGACGGGGACAGAGTATTCTATGGCTACACCTTC | CASSDGDRVFYGYTF
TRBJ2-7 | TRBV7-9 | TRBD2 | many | TGTGCCAGCAGCTTAGCCGGGGGGGCGACCTACGAGCAGTACTTC | CASSLAGGATYEQYF
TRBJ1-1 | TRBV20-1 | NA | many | TGCAGTGCTATCGACAAGAGAAACACTGAAGCTTTCTTT | CSAIDKRNTEAFF
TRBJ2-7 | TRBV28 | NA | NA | TGTGCCAGCAGACCCCCCCGAACAACCTACGAGCAGTACTTC | CASRPPRTTYEQYF
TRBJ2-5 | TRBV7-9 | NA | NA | TGTGCCAGCAGCCCTCCGGTGACACAAGAGACCCAGTACTTC | CASSPPVTQETQYF